This TCR beta chain is drawn from a study of blood T cell repertoires in COVID-19. Study-level background: Whether acute or convalescent, the COVID-19 samples came from the United States, Italy and Spain.

The V gene's germline CDR1 is MGHDK and CDR2 SYGVNS. With 8 bases removed from V and 0 bases from J, the gap between germline ends came to 5 bases. The CDR3 runs 12 residues. Sequencing used immunoSEQ multiplex PCR; TCRdb keeps in-frame clones, though not all of them. Of roughly 150,000 clones listed, 80% to 90% are singletons. The source of this sequence is a man in his 60s with acute or convalescent COVID-19. The gene calls are TRBV25-1 and TRBJ1-3; D is undetermined. Material: peripheral blood. This CDR3 is CASRSSGNTIYF. CDR3 nucleotide sequence: TGTGCCAGCCGGAGCTCTGGAAACACCATATATTTT.